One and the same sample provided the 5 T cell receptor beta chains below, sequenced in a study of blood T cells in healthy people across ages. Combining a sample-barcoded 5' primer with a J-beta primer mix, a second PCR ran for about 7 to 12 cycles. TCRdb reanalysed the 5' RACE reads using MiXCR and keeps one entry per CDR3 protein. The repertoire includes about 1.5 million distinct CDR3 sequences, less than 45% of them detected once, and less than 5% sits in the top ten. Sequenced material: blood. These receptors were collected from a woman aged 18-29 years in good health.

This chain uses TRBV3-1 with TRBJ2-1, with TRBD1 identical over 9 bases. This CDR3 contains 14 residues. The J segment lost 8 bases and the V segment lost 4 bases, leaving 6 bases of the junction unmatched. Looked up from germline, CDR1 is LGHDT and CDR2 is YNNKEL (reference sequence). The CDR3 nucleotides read TGTGCCAGCAGCCTAAGGACAGGGGACGATGAGCAGTTCTTC. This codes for CASSLRTGDDEQFF.

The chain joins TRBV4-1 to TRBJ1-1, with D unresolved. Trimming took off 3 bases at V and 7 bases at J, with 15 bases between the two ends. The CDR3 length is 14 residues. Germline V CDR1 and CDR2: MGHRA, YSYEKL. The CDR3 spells CASSQEGHGGEAFF. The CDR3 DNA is TGCGCCAGCAGCCAGGAAGGGCACGGCGGTGAAGCTTTCTTT.

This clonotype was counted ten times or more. The CDR3 DNA reads TGTGCCAGCAGTCCCCAGGGGGCACTGATGAACACTGAAGCTTTCTTT. Translating it yields CASSPQGALMNTEAFF. The rearrangement uses TRBV7-9 and TRBJ1-1; 8 bases align to TRBD1. The CDR3 runs 16 residues. Looked up from germline, CDR1 is SEHNR and CDR2 is FQNEAQ (reference sequence). The V gene end was trimmed by 6 bases and the J gene end by 0 bases; junction bases not matched to a gene: 9.

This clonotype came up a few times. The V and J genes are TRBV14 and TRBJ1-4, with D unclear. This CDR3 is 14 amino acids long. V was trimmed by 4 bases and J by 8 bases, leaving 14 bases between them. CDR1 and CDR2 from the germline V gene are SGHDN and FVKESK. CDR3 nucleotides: TGTGCCAGCAGCCCCGATACATTGGGGGAAAAACTGTTTTTT. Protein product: CASSPDTLGEKLFF. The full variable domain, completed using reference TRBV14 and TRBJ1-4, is EAGVTQFPSHSVIEKGQTVTLRCDPISGHDNLYWYRRVMGKEIKFLLHFVKESKQDESGMPNNRFLAERTGGTYSTLKVQPAELEDSGVYFCASSPDTLGEKLFFGSGTQLSVL.

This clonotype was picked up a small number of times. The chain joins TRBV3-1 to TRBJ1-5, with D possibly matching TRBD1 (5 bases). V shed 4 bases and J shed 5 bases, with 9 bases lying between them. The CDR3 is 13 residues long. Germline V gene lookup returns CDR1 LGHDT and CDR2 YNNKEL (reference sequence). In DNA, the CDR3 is TGTGCCAGCAGCCCGGACACCCATCAGCCCCAGCATTTT. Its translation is CASSPDTHQPQHF.